Following are 3 T cell receptor beta chains from one sample sequenced in a study of CD8+ T cells in alopecia areata. Extracted RNA was reverse transcribed, and the resulting cDNA served as sequencing template. The data were produced by immunoSEQ multiplex PCR, yet TCRdb's version contains in-frame clones alone and is incomplete. The sample includes about 200,000 clones, more than 50% of them seen just once. The sequencing input was CD8+ T cells sorted from blood. These receptors originate from a human donor in good health.

This chain links TRBV2 with TRBJ2-3; 9 bases fit TRBD2. The germline V gene has CDR1 SNHLY and CDR2 FYNNEI. V shed 6 bases, J shed 4 bases, and the junction held 8 bases outside the gene matches. This CDR3 is built from 15 residues. The CDR3 is CASRGLASESDTQYF. The CDR3 region has the DNA TGTGCCAGCAGAGGACTAGCGTCCGAATCAGATACGCAGTATTTT.

V is TRBV5-1 and J is TRBJ1-1, with D tentatively TRBD1 (5 bases). V shed 0 bases and J shed 1 base, with 13 bases lying between them. This CDR3 spans 16 amino acids. Germline V lookup: CDR1 SGHRS, CDR2 YFSETQ. CDR3 bases: TGCGCCAGCAGCTTGGGAATGAGGGGCGCGAACACTGAAGCTTTCTTT. Residues: CASSLGMRGANTEAFF. The whole variable domain, remainder taken from reference TRBV5-1 and TRBJ1-1, is KAGVTQTPRYLIKTRGQQVTLSCSPISGHRSVSWYQQTPGQGLQFLFEYFSETQRNKGNFPGRFSGRQFSNSRSEMNVSTLELGDSALYLCASSLGMRGANTEAFFGQGTRLTVV.

This clone was observed a single time. This chain connects TRBV7-9 to TRBJ2-7; the D is unclear. There are 14 residues in the CDR3. Trimming removed 6 bases from V and 6 bases from J, with 18 bases in between. Germline V gene data show CDR1 as SEHNR and CDR2 as FQNEAQ (reference sequence). CDR3: CASSSPPEPREQYF. The CDR3 DNA reads TGTGCCAGCAGTTCACCCCCGGAACCTCGCGAGCAGTACTTC. The complete variable domain, with remaining parts taken from reference TRBV7-9 and TRBJ2-7, reads DTGVSQNPRHKITKRGQNVTFRCDPISEHNRLYWYRQTLGQGPEFLTYFQNEAQLEKSRLLSDRFSAERPKGSFSTLEIQRTEQGDSAMYLCASSSPPEPREQYFGPGTRLTVT.